The 28 T cell receptor beta chains in this list originate from one sample, sequenced in a study of beta chain features in type 1 diabetes. Sequenced material consisted of expressed TCRB transcripts (all of the isolated RNA was reverse transcribed). TCRdb's table, derived via immunoSEQ multiplex PCR, lists solely in-frame clones and lacks some. The data hold hundreds of thousands of clones, with around 12% observed a single time. Study findings and constraints: Across all four CD4+ subsets, people with type 1 diabetes showed modestly shorter TCRB CDR3s.

What these receptors recognize is not known. What was sequenced was naive CD4+ T cells from blood. These receptors came from a woman younger than 35 with type 1 diabetes.

This chain joins TRBV7-8 and TRBJ1-1; the match to TRBD1 covers 10 bases. The germline CDR1 and CDR2 sequences are SGHVS and FQNEAQ. The CDR3 has 13 amino acids. V shed 5 bases, J shed 7 bases, and the junction held 4 bases outside the gene matches. Here the CDR3 DNA reads TGTGCCAGCAGCGACAGGGGGCTCATTGAAGCTTTCTTT. Residues: CASSDRGLIEAFF.

A few counts support this clone. The chain employs TRBV30 and TRBJ1-5; the match to TRBD1 covers 8 bases. This CDR3 has 17 residues. Germline V gene sequence: CDR1 GTSNPN, CDR2 SVGIG (reference sequence). V trimming: 2 bases; J trimming: 2 bases; junction bases outside the gene matches: 11. The CDR3 loop reads CAWSWNGGTGRNQPQHF. The CDR3 DNA reads as TGTGCCTGGAGTTGGAACGGGGGGACAGGTCGCAATCAGCCCCAGCATTTT.

The V call is TRBV4-2, the J call TRBJ2-7, with 11 bases identical to TRBD2. This CDR3 is built from 16 residues. V dropped 1 base and J dropped 5; count of bases not matched to a gene: 7. The germline gives CDR1 LGHNA, CDR2 YNFKEQ. CDR3 coding DNA: TGTGCCAGCAGCCAAGCCAGACTAGCGGGAAGGAACGAGCAGTACTTC. Protein sequence: CASSQARLAGRNEQYF.

CDR3 coding DNA: TGTGCCAGCAGCTTCTCCGGGACCTACAATGAGCAGTTCTTC. Its protein product is CASSFSGTYNEQFF. The chain uses TRBV7-3 and TRBJ2-1, with a tentative D call TRBD2 (5 bases). V gave up 3 bases and J gave up 2 bases, with 8 bases separating them. CDR1 and CDR2 (germline): SGHTA, FQGTGA. This CDR3 comprises 14 residues.

The chain links TRBV9 to TRBJ2-2; 11 nucleotides agree with TRBD2. The CDR3 covers 18 residues. Trimming cost V 0 bases and J 5 bases; bases outside gene matches: 9. Germline CDR1 reads SGDLS; CDR2 reads YYNGEE. This CDR3 reads CASSVATGTSGVTGELFF. CDR3 nucleotides: TGTGCCAGCAGCGTAGCGACCGGGACTAGCGGAGTTACCGGGGAGCTGTTTTTT.

The chain has TRBV19 and TRBJ2-7; TRBD2 might be the D (5 bases). Looked up from germline, CDR1 is LNHDA and CDR2 is SQIVND (reference sequence). V dropped 2 bases and J dropped 2 bases, with 7 bases sitting between them. The CDR3 is 13 amino acids. CDR3 nucleotide sequence: TGTGCCAGTAGTATAAGGGAGACCTACGAGCAGTACTTC. This sequence encodes CASSIRETYEQYF.

This clone appeared a few times. The chain carries TRBV11-2 and TRBJ2-7; 7 nucleotides align to TRBD1. Trimming took 1 base from V and 7 from J; bases not matched to a gene: 10. The CDR3 length is 15 residues. Germline lookup yields CDR1 SGHAT and CDR2 FQNNGV. CDR3 sequence (DNA): TGTGCCAGCAGCTTAGTCCGGACAGGTCGGTGGGAGCAGTACTTC. This translates into CASSLVRTGRWEQYF.

The V gene is TRBV7-2, the J gene TRBJ1-3, with a weak D call TRBD1 (5 bases). The V gene lost 4 bases and the J gene lost 0 bases, with 10 bases spanning the gap. The V gene's germline CDR1 is SGHTA and CDR2 FQGNSA. The CDR3 extends over 15 amino acids. The CDR3 DNA follows: TGTGCCAGCAGCTCCAGGGCTGCCTCTGGAAACACCATATATTTT. This translates into CASSSRAASGNTIYF.

This clone occurred a few times. The V call is TRBV19, the J call TRBJ2-7; no definite D call. There are 15 residues in the CDR3. Looked up from germline, CDR1 is LNHDA and CDR2 is SQIVND (reference sequence). V was cut by 5 bases and J by 2 bases, with 16 bases left in between. The DNA of the CDR3 is TGTGCCAGTAGTCCTCCCGGGTTAACTACCTACGAGCAGTACTTC. It translates to CASSPPGLTTYEQYF.

This clone was seen more than once but under ten times. The J gene is TRBJ2-7, the V gene TRBV14; unclear D gene. Trimming removed 0 bases from V and 2 bases from J, with 5 bases in between. The CDR3 spans 13 residues. Germline assignment: CDR1 SGHDN and CDR2 FVKESK. CDR3 residues: CASSQDVTYEQYF. CDR3 sequence (DNA): TGTGCCAGCAGCCAAGATGTAACCTACGAGCAGTACTTC.

This clone has more than one count but fewer than ten. The chain carries TRBV19 and TRBJ2-2; D not resolved. V shed 7 bases and J shed 6 bases, with 9 bases lying between them. In germline, CDR1 is LNHDA, CDR2 SQIVND (reference sequence). CDR3 length: 12 residues. The CDR3 DNA follows: TGTGCCAGTACAGACCGGGCCGGGGAGCTGTTTTTT. This translates into CASTDRAGELFF.

This sequence joins TRBV5-1 and TRBJ2-7, with D possibly TRBD1 on 6 matching bases. Trimming removed 3 bases from V and 6 bases from J, with 10 bases in between. The CDR3 contains 12 residues. The germline gives CDR1 SGHRS, CDR2 YFSETQ. The CDR3 DNA is TGCGCCAGCAGCTCAGGGGCGGCCGAGCAGTACTTC. Translation: CASSSGAAEQYF.

This clone occurred a few times. The chain links TRBV5-1 to TRBJ2-3; the match to TRBD2 covers 9 bases. CDR1 and CDR2 (germline): SGHRS, YFSETQ. The CDR3 has 17 amino acids. Trimming cost V 1 base and J 1 base; bases outside gene matches: 7. The CDR3 is CASSLQAGGPGTDTQYF. The CDR3 DNA reads as TGCGCCAGCAGCTTGCAGGCGGGAGGGCCCGGCACAGATACGCAGTATTTT.

This chain links TRBV7-2 with TRBJ2-1, with 7 bases lining up with TRBD2. CDR1 is SGHTA, CDR2 FQGNSA, per germline. The CDR3 runs 14 residues. Trimming at V came to 5 bases and at J to 8 bases, leaving 9 bases not matched to a gene. The CDR3 DNA reads as TGTGCCAGCAGCCGGACTAGGGTTGTAGATGAGCAGTTCTTC. It yields the protein CASSRTRVVDEQFF.

This chain joins TRBV10-3 and TRBJ2-5; D might be TRBD1 (6 bases). Germline V gives CDR1 ENHRY, CDR2 SYGVKD. CDR3 length: 14 amino acids. Between the trimmed V and J ends, which lost 3 bases and 5 bases, there was a span of 13 bases. CDR3 coding DNA: TGTGCCATCAGTGATTCAGGGGCGCGGGAGACCCAGTACTTC. Amino acids: CAISDSGARETQYF.

The rearrangement uses TRBV7-2 and TRBJ1-2; D uncertain. Germline values: CDR1 SGHTA, CDR2 FQGNSA. The CDR3 is made up of 12 amino acids. Trimming removed 0 bases at V and 7 bases at J, with 6 bases between. The CDR3 sequence: CASSLAAAGYTF. The CDR3 coding sequence is TGTGCCAGCAGCTTAGCGGCGGCTGGCTACACCTTC.

The chain recombines TRBV5-1 with TRBJ2-5; a possible D gene is TRBD2 (5 bases). The CDR3 has 14 residues. Germline V gene lookup returns CDR1 SGHRS and CDR2 YFSETQ. Trimming took off 0 bases at V and 5 bases at J, with 11 bases between the two ends. CDR3 DNA: TGCGCCAGCAGCTTGGCGGCCGGGATGGAGACCCAGTACTTC. This codes for CASSLAAGMETQYF.

This clone was found a few times. CDR3 sequence (DNA): TGTGCCAGCAGCCCCGGACTCTCCGTCTACGAGCAGTACTTC. Translation: CASSPGLSVYEQYF. This chain links TRBV7-9 with TRBJ2-7, with D perhaps matching TRBD2 (5 bases). The germline V gene has CDR1 SEHNR and CDR2 FQNEAQ (reference sequence). Trimming removed 5 bases from V and 3 bases from J, with 14 bases in between. The CDR3 consists of 14 residues.

This clone was found a few times. The rearrangement links TRBV19 to TRBJ2-1; maybe TRBD1 (6 bases). This CDR3 comprises 14 residues. Germline lookup yields CDR1 LNHDA and CDR2 SQIVND (reference sequence). V lost 4 bases, J lost 10 bases, and 17 bases lay in between. Here the CDR3 DNA reads TGTGCCAGTAGTACTAACGGACAGTTTGAGGAGCAGTTCTTC. Amino acid sequence: CASSTNGQFEEQFF.

This clone has only a few counts. The chain carries TRBV7-9 and TRBJ2-1, with 9 bases aligning to TRBD1. Germline V gene sequence: CDR1 SEHNR, CDR2 FQNEAQ (reference sequence). The CDR3 spans 14 residues. Trimming took 8 bases from V and 5 from J; bases not matched to a gene: 7. The CDR3 DNA is TGTGCCAGCGGCCTGACAGGGGGGGACAATGAGCAGTTCTTC. Translating it yields CASGLTGGDNEQFF. Full variable domain (missing parts from reference TRBV7-9 and TRBJ2-1): DTGVSQNPRHKITKRGQNVTFRCDPISEHNRLYWYRQTLGQGPEFLTYFQNEAQLEKSRLLSDRFSAERPKGSFSTLEIQRTEQGDSAMYLCASGLTGGDNEQFFGPGTRLTVL.

This clone has just a few counts. The J gene is TRBJ2-2, the V gene TRBV29-1; TRBD2 matches 8 bases. Germline CDR1 reads SQVTM; CDR2 reads ANQGSEA. The CDR3 is 13 residues long. Trimming cost V 7 bases and J 1 base; bases outside gene matches: 2. The CDR3 region is CSAGGVNTGELFF. The CDR3, as DNA: TGCAGCGCGGGGGGGGTGAACACCGGGGAGCTGTTTTTT.

This clone was observed a few times. The chain employs TRBV4-3 and TRBJ1-5, with TRBD1 matching 9 bases. CDR3 size: 13 residues. V gave up 8 bases and J gave up 6 bases; unmatched junction bases: 5. The germline CDR1 and CDR2 sequences are LGHNA and YSLEER. CDR3 amino acids: CASGTGMGQPQHF. The CDR3 nucleotides read TGCGCCAGCGGGACAGGGATGGGTCAGCCCCAGCATTTT.

This clone was observed a handful of times. The V and J genes are TRBV28 and TRBJ1-1; D not resolved. The CDR3 has 12 residues. The V end lost 6 bases, the J end lost 7 bases, and 12 bases lay between the germline ends. The germline CDR1 and CDR2 sequences are MDHEN and SYDVKM. For the CDR3, the DNA is TGTGCCAGCAGACCGGTCGCCCTTGAAGCTTTCTTT. It specifies CASRPVALEAFF.

V gene TRBV28 combines with J gene TRBJ2-1; the D is unclear. Germline lookup yields CDR1 MDHEN and CDR2 SYDVKM. V was cut by 10 bases and J by 9 bases, with 10 bases left in between. The CDR3 is 10 residues long. CDR3 nucleotide sequence: TGTGCCACCGCCCTCGGTGAGCAGTTCTTC. Its protein product is CATALGEQFF. Filled out from reference TRBV28 and TRBJ2-1, the complete variable domain reads DVKVTQSSRYLVKRTGEKVFLECVQDMDHENMFWYRQDPGLGLRLIYFSYDVKMKEKGDIPEGYSVSREKKERFSLILESASTNQTSMYLCATALGEQFFGPGTRLTVL.

The rearrangement links TRBV11-2 to TRBJ2-2, with TRBD2 matching 8 bases. V gave up 1 base and J gave up 0 bases; unmatched junction bases: 4. This CDR3 has 17 amino acids. CDR1 is SGHAT, CDR2 FQNNGV, per germline. The CDR3 spells CASSLGLRGANTGELFF. CDR3 nucleotide sequence: TGTGCCAGCAGCTTAGGATTGCGGGGGGCGAACACCGGGGAGCTGTTTTTT. Full variable domain (rest looked up from reference TRBV11-2 and TRBJ2-2): EAGVAQSPRYKIIEKRQSVAFWCNPISGHATLYWYQQILGQGPKLLIQFQNNGVVDDSQLPKDRFSAERLKGVDSTLKIQPAKLEDSAVYLCASSLGLRGANTGELFFGEGSRLTVL.

The V gene is TRBV7-2, the J gene TRBJ1-2, with 11 bases fitting TRBD1. The CDR3 has 14 residues. The J segment lost 8 bases and the V segment lost 1 base, leaving 3 bases of the junction unmatched. Germline V lookup: CDR1 SGHTA, CDR2 FQGNSA. The CDR3, as DNA: TGTGCCAGCAGCTTAGTGGGACAGGGGGAGGGCTACACCTTC. It is translated as CASSLVGQGEGYTF.

The chain recombines TRBV5-1 with TRBJ2-5; 7 nucleotides agree with TRBD1. This CDR3 has 14 residues. Germline assignment: CDR1 SGHRS and CDR2 YFSETQ. Unmatched junction bases numbered 2, after V lost 2 bases and J lost 1 base. Written as DNA, the CDR3 is TGCGCCAGCAGCTTTCGGGACAGCCAAGAGACCCAGTACTTC. Residues: CASSFRDSQETQYF.

V usage is TRBV18 and J usage is TRBJ2-5; a possible D gene is TRBD2 (6 bases). The ends were cut back, 3 bases at V and 5 bases at J, with 16 bases in the middle. The V gene's germline CDR1 is KGHSH and CDR2 LQKENI. The CDR3 sequence is 15 residues long. The CDR3 sequence: CASSPSGERGETQYF. CDR3 sequence (DNA): TGTGCCAGCTCACCCTCGGGGGAGAGGGGTGAGACCCAGTACTTC.